This entry concerns a single T cell receptor (beta chain). The antigen is not known. PCR employed 60 Vbeta and 13 Jbeta primers. TCRdb's copy holds only in-frame clones and misses some; the assay was immunoSEQ multiplex PCR. This sample yields some 170,000 clones, of which roughly 79% are seen a single time; 4.9% belongs to the top ten. This sample is part of a study of cytomegalovirus exposure and HLA in healthy donors. Study results and limitations: What a later analysis showed was that several of the most significant clusters appeared linked to common viral pathogens. Available immune exposure information was restricted to CMV serostatus only. Earlier analysis looked at TCR beta V segments, and most were productive about 90% or about 30% of the time.

V dropped 6 bases and J dropped 5 bases, with 17 bases sitting between them. This CDR3 spans 15 amino acids. Germline V gene sequence: CDR1 MNHEY, CDR2 SMNVEV (reference sequence). Sequencing used PBMCs. The chain joins TRBV27 to TRBJ1-5, with D maybe TRBD1 (5 bases). The clonotype originates from a woman in her late teens or twenties in good health and CMV-seropositive. The CDR3 is CASRAGLSSDQPQHF. In DNA form, the CDR3 reads TGTGCCAGCAGGGCAGGGTTGTCGAGTGATCAGCCCCAGCATTTT.